This T cell receptor (beta chain) was profiled in a study of blood T cell repertoires in COVID-19 (dated by TCRdb to about 2020). Notes on the research overall: The collaborator samples originated in the United States, Italy and Spain and spanned the acute and convalescent phases of COVID-19. The prospective study material was composed of cDNA or gDNA derived from T cells, B-cell-depleted T cells, or PBMCs. The dataset comprised deeply sampled blood TCRbeta repertoires from subjects exposed to, actively infected with, or recovered from COVID-19. The repertoires were released in a freely available public database meant as a resource for research on the immune response to SARS-CoV-2. Samples came from the ongoing ImmuneRACE study (first 160 participants) plus 1,254 subjects from 6 global collaborators. Nearly every sample came with metadata listing a de-identified subject ID, COVID-19 status, age in years and sex. Where available, HLA class I and class II types were taken from metadata supplied by the sample provider and were not determined by assay-based typing.

The investigation overall reported the following: Clinical and demographic metadata were provided uncurated, with the amount varying by source and participant.

Another Seattle source contributed samples from volunteer blood donors who had recovered from COVID-19. The collaborating institutions used their own protocols to collect whole blood in K2EDTA tubes. For TCRbeta analysis, collaborator samples were shipped as frozen whole blood, as isolated PBMCs, or as DNA extracted from either sample type. The immunoSEQ Assay, a bias-controlled multiplex PCR, was used to amplify TCRbeta CDR3 regions from genomic DNA. In the paper's pipeline: The number of nucleated cells in each sample was estimated from the amplification of reference gene primers within the assay. To quantify the absolute abundance of each unique TCRbeta CDR3 rearrangement, sequence reads were collapsed and filtered. For each sample, productive Simpson clonality was calculated as the square root of Simpson's diversity index across productive rearrangements. What TCRdb holds here is the immuneACCESS table cut down to in-frame rearrangements. Part of the clones is not present; checked against another copy, under half of the missing clones reflect an unresolved V gene, and the others are unexplained. That table is the source of V, J and clone size, and D and trimming were worked out from the DNA. The table for this sample lists roughly 260,000 clones; 88% of them were counted only once. Roughly 4% of the sample rests with the top ten.

The V and J ends are trimmed by 7 bases and 2 bases, leaving 14 bases between them. Per the germline V gene (reference sequence), MNHNY is the CDR1 and SVGAGI is the CDR2. The cysteine opens and the phenylalanine closes a CDR3 of 14 amino acids. The only DNA kept is the CDR3, 42 bases in frame from the first base. Concerning this clone itself: What antigen it recognizes has not been identified. The record has no base qualities; no much larger clone is one base away.

This sequence uses TRBV6-6 and TRBJ1-2; D gene: possibly TRBD1, on 5 matching bases. The source is a man aged 55 to 69 who had recovered from COVID-19. Sample: peripheral blood. The DNA sequence is given as TGTGCCAGCATGGGGGGGGGAGGGAACTATGGCTACACCTTC. This yields the protein CASMGGGGNYGYTF.